This paragraph reports one T cell receptor beta chain. The target antigen is unknown. This specimen belongs to a study of T cell repertoires in cytomegalovirus infection. TCRdb re-analysed the reads in MiXCR, keeping a single row per CDR3 protein. The sample carries 900,000 to 950,000 distinct CDR3 sequences, around 29% recorded once. The V and J ends lost 7 bases and 0 bases respectively, with 14 bases between them. Germline CDR1 reads SNHLY; CDR2 reads FYNNEI. The CDR3 sequence is 15 residues long. The input for sequencing was cultured CD8+ T cells from PBMCs, taken from culture after CMV antigen stimulation. This sequence originates from a human donor in good health (CMV status not recorded). Some clones in this sample may be carry-over from other donors' samples. The V call is TRBV2, the J call TRBJ2-3, with D perhaps TRBD1 (6 bases). DNA of the CDR3: TGTGCCAGCACGAGACAGGCCTCTAGCACAGATACGCAGTATTTT. Translated: CASTRQASSTDTQYF.